This T cell receptor beta chain derives from a study of T cell responses to AZD1222 COVID-19 vaccine. Germline values: CDR1 LNHDA, CDR2 SQIVND (reference sequence). This CDR3 region has 11 residues. The V gene lost 3 bases and the J gene lost 6 bases, with 2 bases spanning the gap. TCRdb's table, derived via immunoSEQ multiplex PCR, lists solely in-frame clones and lacks some. The table shows about 180,000 clones, with around 88% occurring only once. This clone was picked up a small number of times. The chain joins TRBV19 to TRBJ2-2, with D unresolved. This clonotype was obtained from an adult in good health. Sample: peripheral blood, taken on day 0 of AZD1222 vaccination. CDR3: CASSMAGELFF. The CDR3 region has the DNA TGTGCCAGTAGTATGGCCGGGGAGCTGTTTTTT.